This entry lists 14 T cell receptor beta chains sequenced from one sample in a study of beta chain features in type 1 diabetes. What was sequenced were expressed TCRB transcripts, since all of the isolated RNA had been reverse transcribed. Data came from immunoSEQ multiplex PCR; TCRdb stores just in-frame clones and leaves some out. Among some 360,000 clones listed, roughly a fifth were seen once. Specimen: naive CD4+ T cells from blood. Source of these receptors: a woman younger than 30 in good health.

The V call is TRBV7-9, the J call TRBJ2-7, with a weak D call TRBD1 (6 bases). The CDR3 is 14 amino acids. Between the trimmed V and J ends, which lost 6 bases and 2 bases, there was a span of 14 bases. From germline, CDR1 is SEHNR and CDR2 FQNEAQ (reference sequence). The CDR3 bases are TGTGCCAGCAGTAACAGGGCAGGGGCCTACGAGCAGTACTTC. This encodes CASSNRAGAYEQYF.

The chain employs TRBV19 and TRBJ1-1, with TRBD1 matching 7 bases. CDR3 length: 15 residues. J was trimmed by 2 bases and V by 1 base; bases with no gene match: 4. Per the germline V gene, CDR1 is LNHDA and CDR2 is SQIVND (reference sequence). CDR3 sequence reads: CASSIGGGGNTEAFF. CDR3 nucleotide sequence: TGTGCCAGTAGTATAGGTGGAGGGGGCAACACTGAAGCTTTCTTT.

This rearrangement joins TRBV5-1 to TRBJ1-4; D remains unclear. The length of the CDR3 is 15 residues. The germline gives CDR1 SGHRS, CDR2 YFSETQ. The V gene lost 0 bases and the J gene lost 4 bases, with 10 bases spanning the gap. CDR3 in DNA: TGCGCCAGCAGCTTGGGTCCCTCGGGTAATGAAAAACTGTTTTTT. Its protein product is CASSLGPSGNEKLFF.

There are a few counts of this clone. This sequence joins TRBV6-1 and TRBJ1-2; D gene unclear. The CDR3 has 14 residues. Germline loops: CDR1 MNHNS, CDR2 SASEGT. Trimming removed 2 bases at V and 8 bases at J, with 15 bases between. CDR3 sequence reads: CASSEKWRESGYTF. CDR3 DNA: TGTGCCAGCAGTGAAAAATGGAGGGAGTCGGGCTACACCTTC.

The sample holds a few counts of this clone. V is TRBV7-9 and J is TRBJ2-5; D is unclear. V lost 2 bases and J 5 bases, leaving 12 bases between the germline ends. Germline CDR1 and CDR2: SEHNR and FQNEAQ (reference sequence). The CDR3 extends over 14 amino acids. CDR3 region: CASSLSHVPETQYF. The CDR3 region has the DNA TGTGCCAGCAGCTTATCACACGTACCTGAGACCCAGTACTTC.

This sequence joins TRBV30 and TRBJ2-7, with 7 bases that match TRBD1. V shed 0 bases, J shed 0 bases, and the junction held 5 bases outside the gene matches. The germline gives CDR1 GTSNPN, CDR2 SVGIG (reference sequence). The CDR3 totals 15 residues. CDR3 loop: CAWSVHDRDSYEQYF. CDR3 DNA sequence: TGTGCCTGGAGTGTACACGACAGGGACTCCTACGAGCAGTACTTC.

This clone was found a few times. The genes are TRBV13 and TRBJ2-3, with D possibly being TRBD2 (6 bases). V lost 3 bases to trimming and J lost 5 bases, with 9 bases between them. The CDR3 has 13 residues. CDR1 is PRHDT and CDR2 is FYEKMQ in the germline V gene (reference sequence). DNA of the CDR3: TGTGCCAGCAGCTTCCTCGGGGGAGATACGCAGTATTTT. As protein: CASSFLGGDTQYF.

V usage is TRBV28 and J usage is TRBJ2-7; D perhaps matches TRBD1 (6 bases). Germline CDR1 reads MDHEN; CDR2 reads SYDVKM. CDR3 length: 16 residues. Trimming took off 3 bases at V and 7 bases at J, with 22 bases between the two ends. CDR3 DNA sequence: TGTGCCAGCAGTTTTATAGGGGGTCAGGGGATGGGTGAGCAGTACTTC. This translates into CASSFIGGQGMGEQYF.

This clone was counted between two and nine times. The chain has TRBV7-9 and TRBJ1-2; maybe TRBD1 (5 bases). Germline V CDR1 and CDR2: SEHNR, FQNEAQ (reference sequence). V gave up 0 bases and J gave up 1 base, with 12 bases separating them. This CDR3 is built from 16 residues. The CDR3 here is CASSLAGAIINYGYTF. CDR3 nucleotide sequence: TGTGCCAGCAGCTTAGCAGGGGCCATCATTAACTATGGCTACACCTTC. The entire variable domain, with the rest obtained from reference TRBV7-9 and TRBJ1-2, is as follows: DTGVSQNPRHKITKRGQNVTFRCDPISEHNRLYWYRQTLGQGPEFLTYFQNEAQLEKSRLLSDRFSAERPKGSFSTLEIQRTEQGDSAMYLCASSLAGAIINYGYTFGSGTRLTVV.

This clone was counted only a few times. This chain joins TRBV4-3 and TRBJ2-3; 7 positions match TRBD2. V lost 0 bases to trimming and J lost 2 bases; unmatched junction nucleotides: 8. The CDR3 totals 17 residues. Germline V lookup: CDR1 LGHNA, CDR2 YSLEER. The CDR3 loop is CASSQDVASGYTDTQYF. The CDR3 bases are TGCGCCAGCAGCCAAGATGTTGCTAGCGGATACACAGATACGCAGTATTTT.

The CDR3 nucleotides are TGTGCCAGCACCCGAGGGCAGGTGGGTGGGGCCAACGTCCTGACTTTC. Its protein product is CASTRGQVGGANVLTF. The chain couples TRBV5-5 to TRBJ2-6; possible D gene TRBD2, 5 bases. Deletions cut 6 bases from V and 3 bases from J, with 16 bases between. Per germline, CDR1 SGHKS and CDR2 YYEKEE (reference sequence). This CDR3 region has 16 residues.

There are a few counts of this clone. In the same sample, other DNA sequences code for this CDR3. The chain employs TRBV7-9 and TRBJ1-5, with 7 positions matching TRBD1. With 5 bases clipped from V and 7 bases from J, the junction kept 5 bases outside the gene matches. Germline V gene sequence: CDR1 SEHNR, CDR2 FQNEAQ (reference sequence). The CDR3 has 13 amino acids. The CDR3 sequence: CASSPSGGQPQHF. CDR3 sequence (DNA): TGTGCCAGCAGCCCATCAGGGGGGCAGCCCCAGCATTTT.

The chain employs TRBV5-1 and TRBJ2-5; 10 nucleotides match TRBD2. The CDR3 sequence is 16 residues long. Germline V lookup: CDR1 SGHRS, CDR2 YFSETQ. J was trimmed by 3 bases and V by 4 bases; bases with no gene match: 9. The CDR3 loop reads CASSPQGLAGEETQYF. DNA of the CDR3: TGCGCCAGCAGCCCCCAGGGCCTAGCGGGAGAAGAGACCCAGTACTTC.

This clone turned up a few times. The chain carries TRBV5-8 and TRBJ2-1; no definite D call. Trimming cost V 0 bases and J 7 bases, with 8 bases left between them. The CDR3 has 13 amino acids. Germline V gene sequence: CDR1 SGHTS, CDR2 YDEGEE. The CDR3 nucleotides read TGTGCCAGCAGCTTGGAGCCCAGGAATGAGCAGTTCTTC. This codes for CASSLEPRNEQFF.